The 27 T cell receptor beta chains presented below share a single source sample, sequenced in a study of cytomegalovirus exposure and HLA in healthy donors. PCR amplification relied on 60 Vbeta primers (plus 13 Jbeta primers). The protocol was immunoSEQ multiplex PCR, while the TCRdb copy is restricted to in-frame clones and leaves out a portion. The table records 150,000 to 200,000 clones, around 85% of them present only once. The sequencing input was PBMCs. The receptor source for this set is a man younger than 30 in good health and CMV-seronegative.

J is TRBJ2-7 and V is TRBV4-3; TRBD1 agrees at 8 bases. Per germline, CDR1 LGHNA and CDR2 YSLEER. This CDR3 is 17 amino acids long. V lost 0 bases to trimming and J lost 4 bases; unmatched junction nucleotides: 11. CDR3: CASSQDLRTGIPYEQYF. The CDR3 DNA follows: TGCGCCAGCAGCCAAGATCTTAGGACAGGGATCCCTTACGAGCAGTACTTC.

This chain links TRBV19 with TRBJ2-7; a possible D gene is TRBD1 (6 bases). Germline assignment: CDR1 LNHDA and CDR2 SQIVND (reference sequence). V dropped 3 bases and J dropped 4 bases, with 13 bases sitting between them. This CDR3 is built from 14 residues. The chain's CDR3 is CASSMGRGFYEQYF. The CDR3, as DNA: TGTGCCAGTAGTATGGGTAGGGGGTTTTACGAGCAGTACTTC.

This CDR3 reads CASSRGPGAYEQYF. CDR3 bases: TGTGCCAGCAGCCGAGGGCCAGGGGCCTACGAGCAGTACTTC. The chain is built from TRBV28 and TRBJ2-7; D is possibly TRBD1 (6 bases). The germline V gene encodes CDR1 MDHEN and CDR2 SYDVKM. The CDR3 spans 14 residues. Trimming removed 6 bases at V and 2 bases at J, with 14 bases between.

The chain recombines TRBV7-2 with TRBJ1-6, with 8 positions matching TRBD1. This CDR3 comprises 15 residues. V lost 6 bases to trimming and J lost 9 bases; unmatched junction nucleotides: 10. Germline CDR1 reads SGHTA; CDR2 reads FQGNSA. The CDR3 loop is CASSPIRGRASPLHF. CDR3 in DNA: TGTGCCAGCAGTCCGATCAGGGGGCGGGCTTCACCCCTCCACTTT.

The sample holds one count of this clone. This chain links TRBV7-2 with TRBJ2-1, with 8 bases aligning to TRBD2. The CDR3 sequence is 16 residues long. V gave up 0 bases and J gave up 6 bases; unmatched junction bases: 7. The germline V gene encodes CDR1 SGHTA and CDR2 FQGNSA. In DNA, the CDR3 is TGTGCCAGCAGCTTAGCTCCCGCGGGGGGCCCCAATGAGCAGTTCTTC. It is translated as CASSLAPAGGPNEQFF.

Comment on this clone: An end of the junction differs from the germline gene, which may be a read error. J is TRBJ2-2 and V is TRBV7-7; no clear D. This CDR3 has 14 residues. CDR1 and CDR2 (germline): SSHAT, FNYEAQ (reference sequence). CDR3 region: CASSPQPNTGELFF. CDR3 bases: TGTGCTAGCAGCCCACAACCGAACACCGGGGAGCTGTTTTTT.

The CDR3 is CASSPDRVILHTQYF. The CDR3 DNA sequence: TGTGCCAGCAGTCCCGACAGGGTCATCCTCCATACGCAGTATTTT. The chain employs TRBV28 and TRBJ2-3, with TRBD1 identical over 7 bases. CDR1 MDHEN and CDR2 SYDVKM come from the germline V gene. This CDR3 region has 15 residues. J was trimmed by 7 bases and V by 5 bases; bases with no gene match: 12.

This clone was counted between two and nine times. V is TRBV28 and J is TRBJ1-1; TRBD1 matches 9 bases. V lost 2 bases, J lost 1 base, and 11 bases stayed unmatched. The CDR3 extends over 18 amino acids. Germline V gene sequence: CDR1 MDHEN, CDR2 SYDVKM. CDR3 amino acids: CASSLRRDRGRENTEAFF. CDR3 nucleotides: TGTGCCAGCAGTTTACGACGAGACAGGGGGAGAGAGAACACTGAAGCTTTCTTT.

The rearrangement joins TRBV12-2 to TRBJ2-7; the DNA was not compared with TRBD2, the D call given in the table. TRBV12-2 is a listed pseudogene. This CDR3 is 22 amino acids long. DNA of the CDR3: TGTGCAAGTCGCTTAATTGGTGGGTTCGTGACTAGCGAGTTCTTCGCCTCCTACGAGCAGTACTTC. The encoded protein is CASRLIGGFVTSEFFASYEQYF.

This chain uses TRBV7-2 with TRBJ2-5; 13 bases are shared with TRBD2. The CDR3 contains 18 residues. Losses at the gene ends were 4 bases for V and 4 bases for J; bases not matched to a gene: 12. Germline CDR1 reads SGHTA; CDR2 reads FQGNSA. The chain's CDR3 is CASSSYTSGGAEGETQYF. The CDR3 DNA follows: TGTGCCAGCAGCTCTTACACTAGCGGGGGGGCGGAAGGAGAGACCCAGTACTTC.

The V call is TRBV4-1, the J call TRBJ2-7; D is unclear. The CDR3 is 15 residues long. Germline V gene lookup returns CDR1 MGHRA and CDR2 YSYEKL. With 0 bases removed from V and 0 bases from J, the gap between germline ends came to 9 bases. The CDR3 here is CASSQEQQSSYEQYF. The CDR3 bases are TGCGCCAGCAGCCAAGAACAGCAGAGCTCCTACGAGCAGTACTTC.

The V call is TRBV9, the J call TRBJ2-1; 10 bases fit TRBD2. The CDR3 length is 15 residues. Germline CDR1 and CDR2: SGDLS and YYNGEE. V lost 4 bases and J lost 8; bases outside the gene matches: 9. As DNA, the CDR3 is TGTGCCAGCAGCACCAGCGGGAGGGCCTCCGATGAGCAGTTCTTC. It encodes CASSTSGRASDEQFF. The entire variable domain, with the rest obtained from reference TRBV9 and TRBJ2-1, is as follows: DSGVTQTPKHLITATGQRVTLRCSPRSGDLSVYWYQQSLDQGLQFLIQYYNGEERAKGNILERFSAQQFPDLHSELNLSSLELGDSALYFCASSTSGRASDEQFFGPGTRLTVL.

This clone was observed a few times. The DNA for the CDR3 is TGTGCCAGCAGTCCGAGACTAGCGGGGGTGCGACCCGGGGAGCTGTTTTTT. This gives the protein CASSPRLAGVRPGELFF. J is TRBJ2-2 and V is TRBV6-4, with 12 bases aligning to TRBD2. The J segment lost 6 bases and the V segment lost 5 bases, leaving 10 bases of the junction unmatched. This CDR3 has 17 residues. From germline, CDR1 is MRHNA and CDR2 SNTAGT.

This chain links TRBV5-1 with TRBJ2-2, with D hard to call. Trimming removed 1 base from V and 4 bases from J, with 14 bases in between. CDR3 length: 16 amino acids. Germline V gene sequence: CDR1 SGHRS, CDR2 YFSETQ. The CDR3 nucleotides read TGCGCCAGCAGCTTGTACGGTGCTGATGGCACCGGGGAGCTGTTTTTT. Its translation: CASSLYGADGTGELFF.

The chain uses TRBV6-1 and TRBJ1-2; D remains unclear. The V and J ends lost 1 base and 5 bases respectively, with 8 bases between them. CDR3 size: 13 residues. Germline V gene lookup returns CDR1 MNHNS and CDR2 SASEGT. For the CDR3, the DNA is TGTGCCAGCAGTGAAGGCAGGCAGTATGGCTACACCTTC. This gives the protein CASSEGRQYGYTF.

This clone was seen a single time. The chain couples TRBV11-3 to TRBJ2-3, with a weak D call TRBD2 (5 bases). The V end lost 1 base, the J end lost 0 bases, and 5 bases lay between the germline ends. The V gene's germline CDR1 is SGHNT and CDR2 YENEEA. This CDR3 has 14 residues. CDR3 coding DNA: TGTGCCAGCAGCTTAGGACTAAGCACAGATACGCAGTATTTT. Its protein is CASSLGLSTDTQYF.

This clone has only a few counts. This rearrangement joins TRBV11-2 to TRBJ2-1; TRBD2 matches 11 bases. V trimming: 5 bases; J trimming: 5 bases; junction bases outside the gene matches: 5. Germline assignment: CDR1 SGHAT and CDR2 FQNNGV. This CDR3 contains 15 residues. The CDR3 nucleotides read TGTGCCAGCAGCATTAGCGGGGGGGCCCACAATGAGCAGTTCTTC. Protein sequence: CASSISGGAHNEQFF.

Details on this clone: This specimen includes other DNA sequences encoding the same CDR3. The CDR3, as DNA: TGTGCCAGCAGCGGAAGGGGTGCCTACGAGCAGTACTTC. Translation: CASSGRGAYEQYF. The genes are TRBV5-4 and TRBJ2-7; D is perhaps TRBD1 (5 bases). The V gene's germline CDR1 is SGHNT and CDR2 YYREEE (reference sequence). This CDR3 is built from 13 residues. Trimming took 4 bases from V and 2 from J, leaving 10 bases between them.

The J gene is TRBJ2-7, the V gene TRBV4-1, with TRBD2 identical over 11 bases. CDR1 is MGHRA and CDR2 is YSYEKL in the germline V gene. V lost 2 bases and J lost 2; bases outside the gene matches: 2. The CDR3 runs to 15 residues. CDR3 DNA: TGCGCCAGCAGCCAACTTAGCGGGGGGGCCTACGAGCAGTACTTC. This codes for CASSQLSGGAYEQYF.

This clone appeared a few times. The chain uses TRBV7-2 and TRBJ1-2, with 7 bases matching TRBD1. The length of the CDR3 is 12 residues. With 5 bases clipped from V and 8 bases from J, the junction kept 5 bases outside the gene matches. CDR1 is SGHTA and CDR2 is FQGNSA in the germline V gene. The CDR3 reads CASSLGGRGYTF. The CDR3 DNA is TGTGCCAGCAGCCTAGGGGGCAGGGGCTACACCTTC. Filled out from reference TRBV7-2 and TRBJ1-2, the complete variable domain reads GAGVSQSPSNKVTEKGKDVELRCDPISGHTALYWYRQSLGQGLEFLIYFQGNSAPDKSGLPSDRFSAERTGGSVSTLTIQRTQQEDSAVYLCASSLGGRGYTFGSGTRLTVV.

J is TRBJ2-1 and V is TRBV2; 8 nucleotides line up with TRBD1. V was clipped by 4 bases and J by 15 bases; unmatched bases: 17. CDR1 and CDR2 from the germline V gene are SNHLY and FYNNEI. This CDR3 is 15 amino acids long. The CDR3 reads CASSVTQIGQGHRFF. The CDR3 nucleotides read TGTGCCAGCAGTGTAACACAAATTGGACAGGGTCACCGGTTCTTC.

This clone appeared once. V gene TRBV4-2 combines with J gene TRBJ2-1; 9 bases line up with TRBD2. The V gene end was trimmed by 0 bases and the J gene end by 3 bases; junction bases not matched to a gene: 18. The CDR3 loop spans 21 amino acids. From germline, CDR1 is LGHNA and CDR2 YNFKEQ. CDR3 in amino acids: CASSQERARGVAGVYYNEQFF. The DNA for the CDR3 is TGTGCCAGCAGCCAAGAGAGGGCCAGGGGGGTAGCGGGAGTTTACTACAATGAGCAGTTCTTC.

V is TRBV30 and J is TRBJ2-5; 7 bases map to TRBD2. V lost 3 bases, J lost 4 bases, and 8 bases stayed unmatched. The CDR3 totals 14 residues. Per the germline V gene, CDR1 is GTSNPN and CDR2 is SVGIG (reference sequence). The CDR3 DNA is TGTGCCTGGAGCCGGACTGGGAGGGGAGAGACCCAGTACTTC. Translation: CAWSRTGRGETQYF. Looking up the rest from reference TRBV30 and TRBJ2-5 gives the full variable domain: SQTIHQWPATLVQPVGSPLSLECTVEGTSNPNLYWYRQAAGRGLQLLFYSVGIGQISSEVPQNLSASRPQDRQFILSSKKLLLSDSGFYLCAWSRTGRGETQYFGPGTRLLVL.

In this sample, this clone turned up once. This chain joins TRBV9 and TRBJ2-3; 9 bases agree with TRBD2. Germline CDR1 and CDR2: SGDLS and YYNGEE. J lost 6 bases, V lost 3 bases, and 11 bases had no gene match. The CDR3 spans 16 residues. The CDR3 sequence: CASSASSGALRDTQYF. In DNA form, the CDR3 reads TGTGCCAGCAGCGCCTCTAGCGGGGCCCTTCGGGATACGCAGTATTTT.

The chain couples TRBV27 to TRBJ2-1; 10 bases map to TRBD2. J gave up 4 bases and V 2 bases, and 5 bases lay outside the gene matches. Germline assignment: CDR1 MNHEY and CDR2 SMNVEV (reference sequence). The CDR3 runs 16 residues. The CDR3 nucleotides read TGTGCCAGCAGTTTACTGACTAGCGGGTTATACAATGAGCAGTTCTTC. Protein product: CASSLLTSGLYNEQFF.

This clone has more than one count but fewer than ten. This chain uses TRBV7-9 with TRBJ1-2, with 8 positions matching TRBD1. Germline loops: CDR1 SEHNR, CDR2 FQNEAQ (reference sequence). J lost 4 bases, V lost 5 bases, and 9 bases had no gene match. This CDR3 has 15 amino acids. As DNA, the CDR3 is TGTGCCAGCAGCCCGACAGGGGTTTTCGTCTATGGCTACACCTTC. It yields the protein CASSPTGVFVYGYTF.

This chain links TRBV7-8 with TRBJ2-1; TRBD2 matches 15 bases. The CDR3 is made up of 18 amino acids. The germline V gene encodes CDR1 SGHVS and CDR2 FQNEAQ. V trimming: 1 base; J trimming: 8 bases; junction bases outside the gene matches: 9. CDR3 residues: CASSLGGLAGGPFYEQFF. As DNA, the CDR3 is TGTGCCAGCAGCTTAGGAGGACTAGCGGGGGGGCCGTTTTATGAGCAGTTCTTC.